This T cell receptor beta chain was found in a study of T-cell reconstitution after alpha-beta-depleted transplantation in children. Germline CDR1 SEHNR, CDR2 FQNEAQ (reference sequence). The CDR3 is 15 amino acids. Trimming took 3 bases from V and 9 from J; bases not matched to a gene: 4. Unique molecular identifiers were built into the TCRbeta library. TCRdb passed the PCR reads through MiXCR, listing each CDR3 protein once. Here the sample spans around 370,000 distinct CDR3 sequences, around a tenth being singletons. V and J are TRBV7-9 and TRBJ1-6; 11 bases agree with TRBD1. The sample was PBMCs from the stem cell graft donor, taken from the stem cell graft. The origin of this receptor is a human donor who donated a stem cell graft to a child with acute lymphoblastic leukemia. The CDR3 sequence is CASSLGDRGTSPLHF. In DNA form, the CDR3 reads TGTGCCAGCAGCTTGGGGGACAGGGGGACTTCACCCCTCCACTTT.